These T cell receptor beta chains were read from a single sample in a study of shared clonotypes between healthy human individuals. The data were produced by immunoSEQ multiplex PCR, yet TCRdb's version contains in-frame clones alone and is incomplete. The repertoire consists of 150,000 to 200,000 clones, with 66% occurring once and the leading ten covering over 9.5%. Sequenced sample: memory CD4+ T cells sorted from blood. All receptors come from a man under 40 in good health. Both conserved end residues are part of each CDR3. The D gene is left open where the match is weak. Size is omitted from some rows. Given values are once, few, many or a class for expanded clones.

J gene: TRBJ2-3
D gene: TRBD1
V gene: TRBV9
clone size: few
CDR3 DNA: TGTGCCAGCAGCGAGGGGGCCACAGATACGCAGTATTTT
CDR3 protein: CASSEGATDTQYF

J gene: TRBJ2-1
D gene: NA
V gene: TRBV2
clone size: few
CDR3 DNA: TGTGCCAGCAGTGAAGCGGGGCGCGACGGCTCCTACAATGAGCAGTTCTTC
CDR3 protein: CASSEAGRDGSYNEQFF

J gene: TRBJ1-2
D gene: NA
V gene: TRBV5-1
clone size: NA
CDR3 DNA: TGCGCCAGCAGCCTTGGGGGTACAGGTAGCACCTATGGCTACACCTTC
CDR3 protein: CASSLGGTGSTYGYTF

J gene: TRBJ2-5
D gene: NA
V gene: TRBV5-1
clone size: NA
CDR3 DNA: TGCGCCAGCAGCTGGAACGCAGGGACTGAGACCCAGTACTTC
CDR3 protein: CASSWNAGTETQYF

J gene: TRBJ2-1
D gene: NA
V gene: TRBV2
clone size: NA
CDR3 DNA: TGTGCCAGCAGTGAATTCGGTAAGGGACGAGGGCTCAATGAGCAGTTCTTC
CDR3 protein: CASSEFGKGRGLNEQFF

J gene: TRBJ1-1
D gene: TRBD1
V gene: TRBV25-1
clone size: NA
CDR3 DNA: TGTGCCAGCAGCCAACAGGGGGCGCCCACTGAAGCTTTCTTT
CDR3 protein: CASSQQGAPTEAFF

J gene: TRBJ2-1
D gene: NA
V gene: TRBV14
clone size: once
CDR3 DNA: TGTGCCAGCAGCCCCGGGGGGCTCCTCTTC
CDR3 protein: CASSPGGLLF

J gene: TRBJ2-1
D gene: TRBD2
V gene: TRBV28
clone size: NA
CDR3 DNA: TGTGCCAGCAGCCGAAGTAGCGGGAGCCGGTACAATGAGCAGTTCTTC
CDR3 protein: CASSRSSGSRYNEQFF

J gene: TRBJ1-1
D gene: NA
V gene: TRBV5-4
clone size: NA
CDR3 DNA: TGTGCCAGCAGCTTGGGGGGGTCCACTGAAGCTTTCTTT
CDR3 protein: CASSLGGSTEAFF

J gene: TRBJ1-1
D gene: NA
V gene: TRBV5-4
clone size: NA
CDR3 DNA: TGTGCCAGCAGCGGCGGGAGCAGACTGAACACTGAAGCTTTCTTT
CDR3 protein: CASSGGSRLNTEAFF

J gene: TRBJ2-7
D gene: NA
V gene: TRBV6-1
clone size: many
CDR3 DNA: TGTGCCAGCAGTGAAGCTGCCGCCGAGCAGTACTTC
CDR3 protein: CASSEAAAEQYF

J gene: TRBJ1-1
D gene: TRBD1
V gene: TRBV7-2
clone size: NA
CDR3 DNA: TGTGCCAGCAGCTTCCCAGGGGGCCGAGCTGAAGCTTTCTTT
CDR3 protein: CASSFPGGRAEAFF

J gene: TRBJ2-2
D gene: NA
V gene: TRBV2
clone size: NA
CDR3 DNA: TGTGCCAGCAGTCAGGGTATTGCCGGGGAGCTGTTTTTT
CDR3 protein: CASSQGIAGELFF

J gene: TRBJ1-1
D gene: NA
V gene: TRBV28
clone size: NA
CDR3 DNA: TGTGCCAGCAGTTTACCTACTGAAGCTTTCTTT
CDR3 protein: CASSLPTEAFF

J gene: TRBJ2-3
D gene: NA
V gene: TRBV5-6
clone size: NA
CDR3 DNA: TGTGCCAGCAGCTTGAGACTAAGCGCAGATACGCAGTATTTT
CDR3 protein: CASSLRLSADTQYF

J gene: TRBJ2-3
D gene: TRBD2
V gene: TRBV7-8
clone size: NA
CDR3 DNA: TGTGCCAGCAGCCCCATTCGGACTAGCGGCACAGATACGCAGTATTTT
CDR3 protein: CASSPIRTSGTDTQYF

J gene: TRBJ2-3
D gene: NA
V gene: TRBV2
clone size: NA
CDR3 DNA: TGTGCCAGCAGATACCAAGATACGCAGTATTTT
CDR3 protein: CASRYQDTQYF

J gene: TRBJ1-2
D gene: TRBD1
V gene: TRBV15
clone size: NA
CDR3 DNA: TGTGCCACCAGCAGAGTAAGACAGGGGAACTATGGCTACACCTTC
CDR3 protein: CATSRVRQGNYGYTF

J gene: TRBJ2-1
D gene: TRBD1
V gene: TRBV9
clone size: many
CDR3 DNA: TGTGCCAGCAGCGCGACAGGGAACTCCAATGAGCAGTTCTTC
CDR3 protein: CASSATGNSNEQFF

J gene: TRBJ1-5
D gene: NA
V gene: TRBV19
clone size: NA
CDR3 DNA: TGTGCCAGTAGTATAGGACCGGCCCGTGGCAATCAGCCCCAGCATTTT
CDR3 protein: CASSIGPARGNQPQHF

J gene: TRBJ2-3
D gene: TRBD2
V gene: TRBV7-2
clone size: NA
CDR3 DNA: TGTGCCAGCAACACACTAGCGGGAGGGCCGATAGATACGCAGTATTTT
CDR3 protein: CASNTLAGGPIDTQYF

J gene: TRBJ2-2
D gene: TRBD2
V gene: TRBV9
clone size: few
CDR3 DNA: TGTGCCAGCAGAACTACGGGGGGACCCACCGGGGAGCTGTTTTTT
CDR3 protein: CASRTTGGPTGELFF

J gene: TRBJ2-1
D gene: TRBD2
V gene: TRBV25-1
clone size: few
CDR3 DNA: TGTGCCAGCAGTGAATTTAGCGGGAGACCCAACTCCTACAATGAGCAGTTCTTC
CDR3 protein: CASSEFSGRPNSYNEQFF

J gene: TRBJ1-2
D gene: NA
V gene: TRBV19
clone size: NA
CDR3 DNA: TGTGCCAGTAGTATAGCGGGGTCCTATGGCTACACCTTC
CDR3 protein: CASSIAGSYGYTF

J gene: TRBJ2-2
D gene: NA
V gene: TRBV5-1
clone size: NA
CDR3 DNA: TGCGCCAGCAGCCGAGGGGTCACCGGGGAGCTGTTTTTT
CDR3 protein: CASSRGVTGELFF

J gene: TRBJ2-1
D gene: TRBD1
V gene: TRBV10-1
clone size: NA
CDR3 DNA: TGCGCCAGCAGTGAGTCTGACAGGGAGTGGAATGAGCAGTTCTTC
CDR3 protein: CASSESDREWNEQFF

J gene: TRBJ1-1
D gene: NA
V gene: TRBV5-1
clone size: few
CDR3 DNA: TGCGCCAGCAGCTTCGGGGGGGCGTCCACTGAAGCTTTCTTT
CDR3 protein: CASSFGGASTEAFF

J gene: TRBJ1-4
D gene: NA
V gene: TRBV7-6
clone size: few
CDR3 DNA: TGTGCCAGCAGCTTAGTCGGGACAAGGGAAAAACTGTTTTTT
CDR3 protein: CASSLVGTREKLFF

J gene: TRBJ2-7
D gene: NA
V gene: TRBV18
clone size: NA
CDR3 DNA: TGTGCCAGCTCACCAGAGCGGGTGGGGGAGCAGTACTTC
CDR3 protein: CASSPERVGEQYF

J gene: TRBJ2-5
D gene: TRBD2
V gene: TRBV5-1
clone size: few
CDR3 DNA: TGCGCCAGCAGCTTCGCGGGAGACGTTGAAGAGACCCAGTACTTC
CDR3 protein: CASSFAGDVEETQYF

J gene: TRBJ2-1
D gene: TRBD2
V gene: TRBV7-9
clone size: NA
CDR3 DNA: TGTGCCAGCAGCCCGCAAAGACTAGCGGGATATAATGAGCAGTTCTTC
CDR3 protein: CASSPQRLAGYNEQFF

J gene: TRBJ2-5
D gene: NA
V gene: TRBV14
clone size: NA
CDR3 DNA: TGTGCCAGCAGCCAAGGGGTAATTGAGACCCAGTACTTC
CDR3 protein: CASSQGVIETQYF

J gene: TRBJ1-5
D gene: TRBD1
V gene: TRBV27
clone size: NA
CDR3 DNA: TGTGCCAGCAGTCTTGACAGGGAAACTACCTATAGCAATCAGCCCCAGCATTTT
CDR3 protein: CASSLDRETTYSNQPQHF

J gene: TRBJ1-4
D gene: NA
V gene: TRBV5-5
clone size: NA
CDR3 DNA: TGTGCCAGCAGCTATTCGGGAAATCGACGGACGGGAGAAAAACTGTTTTTT
CDR3 protein: CASSYSGNRRTGEKLFF

J gene: TRBJ2-1
D gene: TRBD2
V gene: TRBV18
clone size: NA
CDR3 DNA: TGTGCCAGCTCACCACTCCCTAGCGGGAAATTAGCGGGGGTTAGTGAGCAGTTCTTC
CDR3 protein: CASSPLPSGKLAGVSEQFF

J gene: TRBJ2-3
D gene: NA
V gene: TRBV2
clone size: NA
CDR3 DNA: TGTGCCAGCATATCGGGGAGAAGCACAGATACGCAGTATTTT
CDR3 protein: CASISGRSTDTQYF

J gene: TRBJ2-3
D gene: NA
V gene: TRBV15
clone size: NA
CDR3 DNA: TGTGCCACCAGCAGAGTTTGGGATACGCAGTATTTT
CDR3 protein: CATSRVWDTQYF

J gene: TRBJ2-1
D gene: TRBD2
V gene: TRBV10-3
clone size: NA
CDR3 DNA: TGTGCCATCAGTGTAGGGACTAGCGTTTACAATGAGCAGTTCTTC
CDR3 protein: CAISVGTSVYNEQFF

J gene: TRBJ2-5
D gene: TRBD2
V gene: TRBV5-5
clone size: NA
CDR3 DNA: TGTGCCAGCAGCTTGGCCCCGGGACTAGCGGGAGGGCACCAAGAGACCCAGTACTTC
CDR3 protein: CASSLAPGLAGGHQETQYF

J gene: TRBJ2-1
D gene: NA
V gene: TRBV7-9
clone size: once
CDR3 DNA: TGTGCCAGCAGCTTAGACATCTTAGGGCACAATGAGCAGTTCTTC
CDR3 protein: CASSLDILGHNEQFF

J gene: TRBJ2-7
D gene: NA
V gene: TRBV2
clone size: NA
CDR3 DNA: TGTGCCAGCAGTGAACGATACAACCTACAGCACTTC
CDR3 protein: CASSERYNLQHF

J gene: TRBJ2-7
D gene: TRBD1
V gene: TRBV25-1
clone size: NA
CDR3 DNA: TGTGCCAGCAGTGAGGAAGGACAGGGGGCGAGCTCCTACGAGCAGTACTTC
CDR3 protein: CASSEEGQGASSYEQYF

J gene: TRBJ1-5
D gene: NA
V gene: TRBV2
clone size: few
CDR3 DNA: TGTGCCAGCAGTGAAGAGGGGGATCAGCCCCAGCATTTT
CDR3 protein: CASSEEGDQPQHF

J gene: TRBJ2-7
D gene: NA
V gene: TRBV27
clone size: few
CDR3 DNA: TGTGCCAGCAGCTACAGGGGAGGCGAGCAGTACTTC
CDR3 protein: CASSYRGGEQYF

J gene: TRBJ2-3
D gene: TRBD1
V gene: TRBV7-2
clone size: NA
CDR3 DNA: TGTGCCAGCAGCCCGGACAGGGGATTGACTACGCAGTATTTT
CDR3 protein: CASSPDRGLTTQYF

J gene: TRBJ2-5
D gene: TRBD2
V gene: TRBV11-2
clone size: NA
CDR3 DNA: TGTGCCAGCAGCTTAGTACTAGCGGGAGGATCAGGGTACCAAGAGACCCAGTACTTC
CDR3 protein: CASSLVLAGGSGYQETQYF

J gene: TRBJ1-5
D gene: NA
V gene: TRBV10-3
clone size: NA
CDR3 DNA: TGTGCCATCGGCCTCCCAGATCAGCCCCAGCATTTT
CDR3 protein: CAIGLPDQPQHF